This T cell receptor beta chain was identified during a study of blood T cell repertoires in COVID-19. The protocol was immunoSEQ multiplex PCR, while the TCRdb copy is restricted to in-frame clones and leaves out a portion. The sample records approximately 190,000 clones, about 88% being singletons. The germline gives CDR1 SGHRS, CDR2 YFSETQ. Unmatched junction bases numbered 6, after V lost 4 bases and J lost 6 bases. The CDR3 covers 13 residues. The gene calls are TRBV5-1 and TRBJ1-2; 7 positions match TRBD1. Sequencing was done on a sample of peripheral blood. This clonotype originated in a woman aged 40 to 50 who had recovered from COVID-19. The CDR3 here is CASSQTGWDGYTF. In DNA, the CDR3 is TGCGCCAGCAGCCAGACAGGGTGGGATGGCTACACCTTC.